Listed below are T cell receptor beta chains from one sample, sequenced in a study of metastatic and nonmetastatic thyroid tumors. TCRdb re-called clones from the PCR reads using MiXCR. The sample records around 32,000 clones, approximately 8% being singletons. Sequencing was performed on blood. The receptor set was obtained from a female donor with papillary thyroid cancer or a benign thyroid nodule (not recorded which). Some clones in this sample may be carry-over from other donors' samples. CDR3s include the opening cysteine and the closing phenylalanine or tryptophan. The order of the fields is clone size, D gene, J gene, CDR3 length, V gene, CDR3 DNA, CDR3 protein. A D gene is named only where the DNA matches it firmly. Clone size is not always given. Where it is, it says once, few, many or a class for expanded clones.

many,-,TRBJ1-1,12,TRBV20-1,TGCAGTGCTAGAGATTGGGAGACTGAAGCTTTCTTT,CSARDWETEAFF
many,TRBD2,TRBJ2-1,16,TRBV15,TGTGCCACCAGCACCCGCGGGGGTCCTCCGGGGAATGAGCAGTTCTTC,CATSTRGGPPGNEQFF
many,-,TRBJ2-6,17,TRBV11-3,TGTGCCAGCAGCTTAGGGTCAGGGGAGTGGGGGGCCAACGTCCTGACTTTC,CASSLGSGEWGANVLTF
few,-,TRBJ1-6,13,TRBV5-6,TGTGCCAGCAGCTTGAAGCCGAATTCACCCCTCCACTTT,CASSLKPNSPLHF
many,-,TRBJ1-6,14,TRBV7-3,TGTGCCAGCAGCTTATTGGCCCATAATTCACCCCTCCACTTT,CASSLLAHNSPLHF
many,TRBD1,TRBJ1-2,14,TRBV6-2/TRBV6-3,TGTGCCAGCAGTCGGACAGGTGGGCACTATGGCTACACCTTC,CASSRTGGHYGYTF
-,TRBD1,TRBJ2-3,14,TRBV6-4,TGTGCCAGCAGTCTCCGGGACAGGGGGACTCGGCCGTATTTT,CASSLRDRGTRPYF
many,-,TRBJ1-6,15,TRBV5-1,TGCGCCAGCAGCTCGGCCGGGGGTTATAATTCACCCCTCCACTTT,CASSSAGGYNSPLHF
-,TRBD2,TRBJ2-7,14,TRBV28,TGTGCCAGCAGTTCCCTAGCGGGATACCACGAGCAGTGCTTC,CASSSLAGYHEQCF
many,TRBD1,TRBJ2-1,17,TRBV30,TGTGCCTGGAATGCCGGACAGGGGTCGAGCTCCTACAATGAGCAGTTCTTC,CAWNAGQGSSSYNEQFF
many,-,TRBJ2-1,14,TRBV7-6,TGTGCCAGCAGCTTAGCGCCAGGCCAAAATGAGCAGTTCTTC,CASSLAPGQNEQFF
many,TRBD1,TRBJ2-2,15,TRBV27,TGTGCCAGCGGTCCGGGACAGCCGAACACCGGGGAGCTGTTTTTT,CASGPGQPNTGELFF
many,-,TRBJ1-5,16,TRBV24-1,TGTGCCACCAGTGACCATGAATGGGGTGGCAATCAGCCCCAGCATTTT,CATSDHEWGGNQPQHF
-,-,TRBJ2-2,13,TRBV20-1,TGCAGTGCTAGGTCCGCGCGCACCGGGGAGCTGTTTTTT,CSARSARTGELFF
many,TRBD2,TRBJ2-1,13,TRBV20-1,TGCAGTGCTAGAGATGGACTAGCAAATGAGCAGTTCTTC,CSARDGLANEQFF
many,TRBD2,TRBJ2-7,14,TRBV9,TGTGCCAGCAGCGTAGCGCTAGCGGGATCCGAGCAGTACTTC,CASSVALAGSEQYF
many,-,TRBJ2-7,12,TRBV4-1,TGCGCCAGCAGCCAAGAACCGTACGAGCAGTACTTC,CASSQEPYEQYF
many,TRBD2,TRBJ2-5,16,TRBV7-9,TGTGCCAGCAGCTCAGCTAGCGGGAGTTGGCAAGAGACCCAGTACTTC,CASSSASGSWQETQYF
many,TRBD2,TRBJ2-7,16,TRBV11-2,TGTGCCAGCAGACCCACCGCCGGGGGGAACGCGTACGAGCAGTACTTC,CASRPTAGGNAYEQYF
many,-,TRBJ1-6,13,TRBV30,TGTGCCTGGAGTGTACTTCTGAATTCACCCCTCCACTTT,CAWSVLLNSPLHF
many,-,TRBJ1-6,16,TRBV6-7,TGTGCCCACTGTCGACGGGAGAGCTCCTATAATTCACCCCTCCACTTT,CAHCRRESSYNSPLHF
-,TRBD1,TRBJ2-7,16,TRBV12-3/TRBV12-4,TGTGCCAGCAGTTTAAGAGTGGGGACAGTGGCCCTAGAGCAGTACTTC,CASSLRVGTVALEQYF
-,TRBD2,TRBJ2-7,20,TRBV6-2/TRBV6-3,TGTGCCAGCAGATCCATTCCTGGGGGTGGAGCGGGAGGCCCAACCTACGAGCAGTACTTC,CASRSIPGGGAGGPTYEQYF
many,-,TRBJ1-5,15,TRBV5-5,TGTGCCAGCAGCTTTCTAGGGCAAAGCAATCAGCCCCAGCATTTT,CASSFLGQSNQPQHF
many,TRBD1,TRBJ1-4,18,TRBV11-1,TGTGCCAGCAGCTTAGGGTCATTGCGAGGGGGCAGGTTGGAAAAACTGTTTTTT,CASSLGSLRGGRLEKLFF
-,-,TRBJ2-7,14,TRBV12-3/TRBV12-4,TGTGCCAGCAGTTCCGCGGGCGGGAACTACGAGCAGTACTTC,CASSSAGGNYEQYF
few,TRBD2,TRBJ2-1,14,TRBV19,TGTGCCACCAGGGGACTAGCGGGGGATAATGAGCAGTTCTTC,CATRGLAGDNEQFF
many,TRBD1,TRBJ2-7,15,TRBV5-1,TGCGCCAGCAGCCTAGGATGGACAGGGGGCGTAGAGCAGTACTTC,CASSLGWTGGVEQYF
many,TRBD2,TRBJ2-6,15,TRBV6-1,TGTGCCAGCAGTAATAGCGGGGCTGGGGCCAACGTCCTGACTTTC,CASSNSGAGANVLTF
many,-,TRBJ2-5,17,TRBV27,TGTGCCAGCAGTCCCGAGGGCTGGAATTCGGCTAGGGAGACCCAGTACTTC,CASSPEGWNSARETQYF
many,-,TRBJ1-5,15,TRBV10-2,TGCGCCAGCAGTGAGTCCGGGGGCAGGTGGCAGCCCCAGCATTTT,CASSESGGRWQPQHF
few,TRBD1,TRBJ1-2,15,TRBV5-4,TGTGCCAGCAGGGACAGGGAGGGTTTAAACTATGGCTACACCTTC,CASRDREGLNYGYTF
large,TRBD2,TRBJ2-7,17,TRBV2,TGTGCCAGCCGTGACGGGGAGGGGTGGGGTTCGGACTACGAGCAGTACTTC,CASRDGEGWGSDYEQYF
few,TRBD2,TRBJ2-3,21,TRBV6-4,TGTGCCAGCACTCCCCTGGGAACTAGCGGGAGGAGGTTTGATTGGTCAGATACGCAGTATTTT,CASTPLGTSGRRFDWSDTQYF
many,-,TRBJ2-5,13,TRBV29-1,TGCAGCGTGTCCAAGCGGGCCTGGGAGACCCAGTACTTC,CSVSKRAWETQYF
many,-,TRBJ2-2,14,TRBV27,TGTGCCAGCAGTCGGGGCAGGAACACCGGGGAGCTGTTTTTT,CASSRGRNTGELFF
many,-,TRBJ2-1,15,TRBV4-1,TGCGCCAGCAGCCAAGATACAGCGACCTACAATGAGCAGTTCTTC,CASSQDTATYNEQFF
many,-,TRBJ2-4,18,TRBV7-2,TGTGCCAGCAGCATGCTTTCCCGGGGTCACCGAACCAAAAACATTCAGTACTTC,CASSMLSRGHRTKNIQYF
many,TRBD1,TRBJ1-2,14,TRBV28,TGTGCCAGCAGTACGGGACAGGGTAAATATGGCTACACCTTC,CASSTGQGKYGYTF
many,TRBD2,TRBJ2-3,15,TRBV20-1,TGCAGTGCCGTACAGCGGGAGGGGGGCACAGATACGCAGTATTTT,CSAVQREGGTDTQYF
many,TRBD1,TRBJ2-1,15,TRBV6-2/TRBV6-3,TGTGCCAGCAGCATGAGTAGGGGGCCATACAATGAGCAGTTCTTC,CASSMSRGPYNEQFF
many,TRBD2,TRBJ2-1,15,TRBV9,TGTGCCAGCAGCGTCGCTAGCGGGAGGGTTGGTGAGCAGTTCTTC,CASSVASGRVGEQFF
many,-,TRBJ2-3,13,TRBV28,TGTGCCAGCAGCCCCCTGAGCACAGATACGCAGTATTTT,CASSPLSTDTQYF
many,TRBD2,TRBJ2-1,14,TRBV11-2,TGTGCCAGCAGCCGAGGGACTAGCGGAGGTGAGCAGTTCTTC,CASSRGTSGGEQFF
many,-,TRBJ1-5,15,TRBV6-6,TGTGCCAGCAGTTACTCGCGGGGTAGCAATCAGCCCCAGCATTTT,CASSYSRGSNQPQHF
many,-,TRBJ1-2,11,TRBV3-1,TGTGCCAGCAGCCGCGACTATGGCTACACCTTC,CASSRDYGYTF
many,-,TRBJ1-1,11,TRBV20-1,TGCAGTGCTACGGACGGGACTGAAGCTTTCTTT,CSATDGTEAFF
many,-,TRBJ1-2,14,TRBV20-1,TGCAGTGCACTGACAGAGGAGGCTAACTATGGCTACACCTTC,CSALTEEANYGYTF
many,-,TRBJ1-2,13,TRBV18,TGTGCCAGCTCACCATCAAGGGGTAATGGCTACACCTTC,CASSPSRGNGYTF
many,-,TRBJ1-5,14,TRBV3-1,TGTGCCAGCAGCCCCACGTATAGCAATCAGCCCCAGCATTTT,CASSPTYSNQPQHF
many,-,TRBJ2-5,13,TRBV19,TGTGCCAGTAGCCCCGATCCGGGAGAGACCCAGTACTTC,CASSPDPGETQYF
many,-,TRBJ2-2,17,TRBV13,TGTGCCAGCAGCCGGTGGGGCGGGGGCGCGGGCACCGGGGAGCTGTTTTTT,CASSRWGGGAGTGELFF
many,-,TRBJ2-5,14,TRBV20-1,TGCAGTGCTAGAGATCCCGGGATCAAAGAGACCCAGTACTTC,CSARDPGIKETQYF
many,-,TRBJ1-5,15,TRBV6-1,TGTGCCAGCAGTCCCCGGGGCCGTGGCAATCAGCCCCAGCATTTT,CASSPRGRGNQPQHF
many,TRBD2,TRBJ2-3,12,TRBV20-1,TGCAGTGCGCTACTAGCGGGGGGGGCCATGTATTTT,CSALLAGGAMYF
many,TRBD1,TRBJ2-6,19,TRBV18,TGTGCCAGCTCACCAGGAACCGGGACAGAGAACTCTGGGGCCAACGTCCTGACTTTC,CASSPGTGTENSGANVLTF
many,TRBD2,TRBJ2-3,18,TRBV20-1,TGCAGTGCTAGAGATAGCGGCCCTCCGGGACTAGCGGTCCATACGCAGTATTTT,CSARDSGPPGLAVHTQYF
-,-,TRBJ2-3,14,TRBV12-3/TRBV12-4,TGTGCCAGCAGCTTTCTCGATACGGGATCTCGGAAGTATTTT,CASSFLDTGSRKYF
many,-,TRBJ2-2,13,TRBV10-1,TGCGCCGGCAGTGAGTCAGGTGTCGGGGAGCTGTTTTTT,CAGSESGVGELFF